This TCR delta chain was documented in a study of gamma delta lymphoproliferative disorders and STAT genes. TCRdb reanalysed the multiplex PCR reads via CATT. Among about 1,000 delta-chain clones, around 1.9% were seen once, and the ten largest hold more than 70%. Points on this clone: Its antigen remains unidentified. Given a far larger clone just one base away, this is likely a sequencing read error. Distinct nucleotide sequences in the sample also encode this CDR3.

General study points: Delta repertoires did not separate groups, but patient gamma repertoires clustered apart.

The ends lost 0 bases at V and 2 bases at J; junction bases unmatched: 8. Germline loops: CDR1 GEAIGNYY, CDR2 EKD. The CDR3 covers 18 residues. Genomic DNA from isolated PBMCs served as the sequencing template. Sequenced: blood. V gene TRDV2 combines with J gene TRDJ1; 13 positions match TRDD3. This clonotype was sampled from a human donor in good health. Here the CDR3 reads CACDTVLGDTRLTDKLIF. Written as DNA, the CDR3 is TGTGCCTGTGACACCGTACTGGGGGATACGCGCTTGACCGATAAACTCATCTTT.